This is a list of T cell receptor beta chains from one sample in a study of blood T cells in healthy people across ages. TCRdb reanalysed the 5' RACE reads using MiXCR and keeps one entry per CDR3 protein. The sample holds around 1.5 million distinct CDR3 sequences, about 35% seen once. The specimen sequenced was blood. Receptors originate from a woman aged 25 to 39 in good health. Each CDR3 is given with its conserved first and last residue. The D gene is left open where the match is weak. The listing skips clone size in some rows; elsewhere it reads once, few, many or a size class.

d_gene: .; v_gene: TRBV5-5; j_gene: TRBJ2-3; abundance: few; CDR3aa: CASSKPGDTQYF; CDR3nt: TGTGCCAGCAGCAAGCCAGGGGATACGCAGTATTTT
d_gene: .; v_gene: TRBV3-1; j_gene: TRBJ1-2; abundance: few; CDR3aa: CATTNQDRENGYTF; CDR3nt: TGTGCCACAACAAACCAGGATCGGGAGAATGGCTACACCTTC
d_gene: .; v_gene: TRBV27; j_gene: TRBJ2-3; abundance: .; CDR3aa: CASSWAFTDTQYF; CDR3nt: TGTGCCAGCAGTTGGGCATTCACAGATACGCAGTATTTT
d_gene: TRBD1; v_gene: TRBV7-9; j_gene: TRBJ2-5; abundance: .; CDR3aa: CASSSRTGGGQETQYF; CDR3nt: TGTGCCAGCAGCTCTAGGACAGGTGGGGGTCAAGAGACCCAGTACTTC
d_gene: TRBD1; v_gene: TRBV27; j_gene: TRBJ1-2; abundance: few; CDR3aa: CASSLLVGTGASGYTF; CDR3nt: TGTGCCAGCAGTTTATTGGTGGGGACAGGGGCTTCTGGCTACACCTTC
d_gene: .; v_gene: TRBV2; j_gene: TRBJ2-7; abundance: .; CDR3aa: CASSERRETYEQYF; CDR3nt: TGTGCCAGCAGTGAGCGAAGGGAGACCTACGAGCAGTACTTC
d_gene: .; v_gene: TRBV15; j_gene: TRBJ2-1; abundance: few; CDR3aa: CATSRDRVLGLPSIEQFF; CDR3nt: TGTGCCACCAGCAGAGATCGAGTTTTAGGACTCCCATCTATAGAGCAGTTCTTC
d_gene: .; v_gene: TRBV20-1; j_gene: TRBJ2-1; abundance: many; CDR3aa: CSASTAGWYYNEQFF; CDR3nt: TGCAGTGCTAGCACCGCGGGGTGGTATTACAATGAGCAGTTCTTC
d_gene: .; v_gene: TRBV20-1; j_gene: TRBJ1-5; abundance: .; CDR3aa: CSATPSSTQPQHF; CDR3nt: TGCAGTGCTACCCCCAGTAGCACTCAGCCCCAGCATTTT
d_gene: .; v_gene: TRBV27; j_gene: TRBJ1-1; abundance: many; CDR3aa: CASSLGGREAFF; CDR3nt: TGTGCCAGCAGTTTAGGGGGACGTGAAGCTTTCTTT
d_gene: TRBD2; v_gene: TRBV7-2; j_gene: TRBJ2-7; abundance: .; CDR3aa: CASSRSGREYYEQYF; CDR3nt: TGTGCCAGCAGCCGTAGCGGGAGAGAATACTACGAGCAGTACTTC
d_gene: .; v_gene: TRBV6-6; j_gene: TRBJ2-5; abundance: .; CDR3aa: CASTRGGGRETQYF; CDR3nt: TGTGCCAGCACAAGGGGGGGAGGTCGGGAGACCCAGTACTTC
d_gene: TRBD2; v_gene: TRBV20-1; j_gene: TRBJ2-3; abundance: .; CDR3aa: CSARGGLAGGPPDTQYF; CDR3nt: TGCAGTGCCAGAGGGGGACTAGCGGGAGGGCCCCCCGATACGCAGTATTTT